These T cell receptor beta chains were read from a single sample in a study of blood T cell repertoires in COVID-19. Some clones are missing from TCRdb's copy, which holds only in-frame ones; the method was immunoSEQ multiplex PCR. The sample has roughly 100,000 clones, roughly 86% seen once. The sample was peripheral blood. The receptors originated from a man in his forties with active or convalescent COVID-19. Each CDR3 is given with its conserved first and last residue. A D gene is named only where the DNA matches it firmly. Size values are once, few and many counts, or a class for expanded clones, and some rows have none.

TRBJ2-3 | TRBV4-3 | NA | NA | CASSQGISADTQYF | TGCGCCAGCAGCCAAGGGATCAGCGCGGATACGCAGTATTTT
TRBJ1-2 | TRBV7-2 | NA | NA | CASSLSVLGYTF | TGTGCCAGCAGCTTATCGGTGTTGGGCTACACCTTC
TRBJ2-7 | TRBV5-3 | TRBD1 | many | CARSLKGRGREQYF | TGTGCCAGAAGCTTGAAGGGCAGGGGGCGCGAGCAGTACTTC
TRBJ2-3 | TRBV10-3 | TRBD1 | NA | CAISEAGGMTDTQYF | TGTGCCATCAGTGAGGCAGGGGGCATGACAGATACGCAGTATTTT
TRBJ1-5 | TRBV7-3 | NA | NA | CASSLDGNQPQHF | TGTGCCAGCAGCTTAGACGGGAATCAGCCCCAGCATTTT
TRBJ1-2 | TRBV21-1 | NA | NA | CATLGDRGRANYGYTF | TGTGCCACCTTGGGGGACAGGGGGCGAGCTAACTATGGCTACACCTTC
TRBJ1-2 | TRBV7-2 | TRBD1 | NA | CASSFSQGALGYTF | TGTGCCAGCAGTTTCTCCCAGGGGGCGCTTGGCTACACCTTC
TRBJ1-2 | TRBV19 | NA | few | CASMPGHYGYTF | TGTGCCAGTATGCCAGGGCACTATGGCTACACCTTC
TRBJ2-7 | TRBV28 | NA | NA | CASNGQTRSSYEQYF | TGTGCCAGCAACGGACAGACACGAAGCTCCTACGAGCAGTACTTC
TRBJ1-1 | TRBV30 | TRBD1 | NA | CAWRDTAYRGVLNTEAFF | TGTGCCTGGAGAGACACTGCTTACAGGGGGGTTTTGAACACTGAAGCTTTCTTT
TRBJ1-3 | TRBV6-5 | NA | NA | CASTGLGAGGNTIYF | TGTGCCAGCACCGGCTTGGGGGCGGGTGGAAACACCATATATTTT
TRBJ2-3 | TRBV6-6 | NA | NA | CASSNMNRVDTQYF | TGTGCCAGCAGTAACATGAACAGGGTTGATACGCAGTATTTT
TRBJ1-6 | TRBV5-6 | TRBD1 | NA | CASSLGQPVNSPLHF | TGTGCCAGCAGCCTGGGACAGCCGGTTAATTCACCCCTCCACTTT
TRBJ2-7 | TRBV7-2 | TRBD1 | NA | CASSSKDRGYEQYF | TGTGCCAGCAGCTCGAAGGACAGGGGCTACGAGCAGTACTTC
TRBJ1-4 | TRBV29-1 | NA | NA | CSATADQGNEKLFF | TGCAGCGCGACGGCGGACCAGGGAAATGAAAAACTGTTTTTT
TRBJ1-4 | TRBV6-5 | TRBD1 | NA | CASSSRGPNEKLFF | TGTGCCAGCAGTTCAAGGGGGCCTAATGAAAAACTGTTTTTT
TRBJ2-5 | TRBV29-1 | TRBD1 | NA | CSVEGADRGGETQYF | TGCAGCGTTGAAGGCGCGGACAGGGGAGGTGAGACCCAGTACTTC
TRBJ2-3 | TRBV7-2 | TRBD2 | few | CASSLWGGGTDTQYF | TGTGCCAGCAGCCTATGGGGGGGAGGCACAGATACGCAGTATTTT
TRBJ2-7 | TRBV6-5 | TRBD1 | NA | CASSYGQGPYEQYF | TGTGCCAGCAGTTACGGACAGGGTCCCTACGAGCAGTACTTC
TRBJ2-7 | TRBV12-1 | NA | NA | CASSSPRLASYEQYF | TGTGCCAGCAGCTCACCCCGACTAGCGTCCTACGAGCAGTACTTC
TRBJ2-5 | TRBV2 | NA | once | CASRKDWQETQYF | TGTGCCAGCAGGAAGGACTGGCAAGAGACCCAGTACTTC
TRBJ1-6 | TRBV10-3 | TRBD1 | few | CAISEWQGADSPLHF | TGTGCCATCAGTGAGTGGCAGGGGGCCGATTCACCCCTCCACTTT
TRBJ2-2 | TRBV9 | NA | NA | CASSVMAGNTGELFF | TGTGCCAGCAGCGTAATGGCTGGGAACACCGGGGAGCTGTTTTTT
TRBJ1-1 | TRBV5-6 | NA | NA | CASSLYVAKNTEAFF | TGTGCCAGCAGCTTGTACGTAGCGAAGAACACTGAAGCTTTCTTT
TRBJ1-2 | TRBV12-5 | NA | once | CASGSEAGAVNYGYTF | TGTGCTAGTGGTTCCGAGGCGGGGGCCGTTAACTATGGCTACACCTTC
TRBJ1-3 | TRBV10-3 | NA | NA | CAISEISGSGNTIYF | TGTGCCATCAGTGAAATATCGGGTTCCGGAAACACCATATATTTT
TRBJ1-6 | TRBV2 | TRBD1 | once | CASSERFGSGTAQGGYNSPLHF | TGTGCCAGCAGTGAACGATTTGGGTCTGGGACAGCTCAAGGGGGCTATAATTCACCCCTCCACTTT
TRBJ2-7 | TRBV7-3 | TRBD1 | NA | CASSLTGTGAEQYF | TGTGCCAGCAGCTTAACGGGGACAGGGGCCGAGCAGTACTTC
TRBJ1-1 | TRBV7-2 | NA | NA | CASSPQGLGEAFF | TGTGCCAGCAGCCCACAGGGATTGGGTGAAGCTTTCTTT
TRBJ1-1 | TRBV7-2 | TRBD1 | NA | CASSLRSGTEEAFF | TGTGCCAGCAGCTTAAGGTCTGGGACAGAAGAAGCTTTCTTT
TRBJ2-7 | TRBV18 | TRBD1 | NA | CASSPLGQDQYEQYF | TGTGCCAGCTCACCACTGGGACAGGATCAATACGAGCAGTACTTC
TRBJ2-2 | TRBV7-2 | TRBD2 | once | CASSLASTSPGELFF | TGTGCCAGCAGCTTAGCCTCGACTAGCCCCGGGGAGCTGTTTTTT